This T cell receptor beta chain stems from a study of human T cells and chemical hapten exposure. Study results and limitations: Since the donors had alopecia, their immune response may not be the same as that of healthy people.

As to time point: patch test 1, 2 weeks after DPC sensitization. Indicated treatment: therapeutic diphenylcyclopropenone sensitization with weekly scalp DPC. As regards this clonotype: Its matching antigen is unknown. An end of the junction does not agree with germline; a read error may underlie this.

The authors' processing: Across samples, TCR counts had a median of approximately 100,000 and ranged from roughly 23,224 to 690,600. Via MiXCR, TCRdb re-called the RACE reads, giving one row per CDR3 protein. The V and J calls were determined by TCRdb, not by the authors. This sample has about 360,000 distinct CDR3 sequences, with approximately 6.9% found just once. This CDR3 spans 13 amino acids. Germline CDR1 and CDR2: SGHVS and FNYEAQ. The material sequenced was whole blood, taken in connection with sensitization to the hapten diphenylcyclopropenone (DPC). The receptor comes from a woman younger than 35 with alopecia areata. Some clones in this sample may be carry-over from other donors' samples. The chain recombines TRBV7-6 with TRBJ2-3; 15 nucleotides agree with TRBD2. CDR3 in amino acids: CASSSGLAGGSDF. As DNA, the CDR3 is TGTGCCAGCAGCTCGGGACTAGCGGGGGGTTCGGATTTT.